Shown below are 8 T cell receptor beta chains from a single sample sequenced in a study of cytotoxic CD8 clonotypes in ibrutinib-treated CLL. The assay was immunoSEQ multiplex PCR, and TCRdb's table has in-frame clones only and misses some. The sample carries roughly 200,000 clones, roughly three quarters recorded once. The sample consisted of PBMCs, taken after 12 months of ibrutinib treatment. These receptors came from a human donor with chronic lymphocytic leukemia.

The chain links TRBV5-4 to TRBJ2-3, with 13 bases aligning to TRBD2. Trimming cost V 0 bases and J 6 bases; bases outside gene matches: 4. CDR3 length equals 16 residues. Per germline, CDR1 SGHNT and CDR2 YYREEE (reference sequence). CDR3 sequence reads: CASSLVTSGGADTQYF. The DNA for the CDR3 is TGTGCCAGCAGCTTGGTAACTAGCGGGGGGGCTGATACGCAGTATTTT. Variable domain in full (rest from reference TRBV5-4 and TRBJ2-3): ETGVTQSPTHLIKTRGQQVTLRCSSQSGHNTVSWYQQALGQGPQFIFQYYREEENGRGNFPPRFSGLQFPNYSSELNVNALELDDSALYLCASSLVTSGGADTQYFGPGTRLTVL.

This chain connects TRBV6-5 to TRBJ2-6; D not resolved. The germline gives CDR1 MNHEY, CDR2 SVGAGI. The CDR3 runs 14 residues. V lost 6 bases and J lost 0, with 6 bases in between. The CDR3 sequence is CASSLISGANVLTF. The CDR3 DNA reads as TGTGCCAGCAGCCTAATCTCTGGGGCCAACGTCCTGACTTTC.

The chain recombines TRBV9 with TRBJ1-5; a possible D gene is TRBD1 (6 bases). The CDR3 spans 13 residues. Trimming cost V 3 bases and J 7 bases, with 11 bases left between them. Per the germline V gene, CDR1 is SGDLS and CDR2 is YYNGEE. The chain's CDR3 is CASSEGGGQPQHF. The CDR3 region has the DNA TGTGCCAGCAGCGAGGGGGGCGGGCAGCCCCAGCATTTT.

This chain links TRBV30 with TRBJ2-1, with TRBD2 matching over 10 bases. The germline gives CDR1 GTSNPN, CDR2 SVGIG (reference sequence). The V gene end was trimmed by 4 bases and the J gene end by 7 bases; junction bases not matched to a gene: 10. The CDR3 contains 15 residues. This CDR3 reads CAWNKRGGPINEQFF. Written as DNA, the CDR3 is TGTGCCTGGAATAAGCGGGGGGGCCCGATAAATGAGCAGTTCTTC.

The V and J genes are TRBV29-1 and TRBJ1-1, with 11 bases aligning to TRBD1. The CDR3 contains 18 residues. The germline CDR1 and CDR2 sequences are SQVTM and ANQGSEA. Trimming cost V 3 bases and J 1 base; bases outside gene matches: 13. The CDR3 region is CSVDLFPGQGGSNTEAFF. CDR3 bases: TGCAGCGTTGATCTTTTTCCGGGACAGGGGGGGTCGAACACTGAAGCTTTCTTT. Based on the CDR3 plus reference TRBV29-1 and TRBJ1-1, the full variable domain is SAVISQKPSRDICQRGTSLTIQCQVDSQVTMMFWYRQQPGQSLTLIATANQGSEATYESGFVIDKFPISRPNLTFSTLTVSNMSPEDSSIYLCSVDLFPGQGGSNTEAFFGQGTRLTVV.

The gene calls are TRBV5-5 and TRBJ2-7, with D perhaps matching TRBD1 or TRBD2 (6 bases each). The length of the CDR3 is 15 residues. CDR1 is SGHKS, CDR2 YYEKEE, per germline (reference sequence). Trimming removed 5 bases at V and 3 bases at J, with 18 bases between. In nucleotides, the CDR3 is TGTGCCAGCAGACTGTCACCCGAGGGGGGCTACGAGCAGTACTTC. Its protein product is CASRLSPEGGYEQYF.

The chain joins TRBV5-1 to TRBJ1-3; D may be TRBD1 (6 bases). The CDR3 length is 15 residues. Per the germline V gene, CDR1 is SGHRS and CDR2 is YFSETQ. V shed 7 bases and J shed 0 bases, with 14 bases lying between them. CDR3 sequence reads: CASLQGGISGNTIYF. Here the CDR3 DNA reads TGCGCCAGCTTACAGGGAGGGATCTCTGGAAACACCATATATTTT.

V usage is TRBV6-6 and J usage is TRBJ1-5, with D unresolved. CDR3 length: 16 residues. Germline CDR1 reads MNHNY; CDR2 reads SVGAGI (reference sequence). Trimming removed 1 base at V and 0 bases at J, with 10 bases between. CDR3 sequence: CASSYFQQNSNQPQHF. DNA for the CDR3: TGTGCCAGCAGTTACTTCCAGCAAAATAGCAATCAGCCCCAGCATTTT.